These 2 T cell receptor beta chains share one sample of origin, sequenced in a study of blood T cell repertoires in COVID-19. Using immunoSEQ multiplex PCR, the repertoire was profiled, and TCRdb retains in-frame clones only, with some absent. The table lists over 90,000 clones, about 90% of them singletons, with 6.2% in the top ten. Sequencing was done on a sample of peripheral blood. All receptors derive from a human donor in a cohort sampled during active COVID-19.

The J gene is TRBJ2-7, the V gene TRBV6-5; D is possibly TRBD2 (6 bases). The CDR3 runs 16 residues. V gave up 0 bases and J gave up 4 bases, with 16 bases separating them. CDR1 is MNHEY, CDR2 SVGAGI, per germline. The CDR3 sequence: CASSYSVGRYAYEQYF. In DNA, the CDR3 is TGTGCCAGCAGTTACTCGGTTGGGAGGTACGCGTACGAGCAGTACTTC.

The chain employs TRBV5-4 and TRBJ2-7, with 11 bases that match TRBD1. CDR1 is SGHNT, CDR2 YYREEE, per germline (reference sequence). V shed 3 bases and J 4 bases; nucleotides not matched to a gene: 6. The CDR3 has 15 residues. As DNA, the CDR3 is TGTGCCAGCAGCTCGGGGGGACAGGGGGGATACGAGCAGTACTTC. The encoded protein is CASSSGGQGGYEQYF.